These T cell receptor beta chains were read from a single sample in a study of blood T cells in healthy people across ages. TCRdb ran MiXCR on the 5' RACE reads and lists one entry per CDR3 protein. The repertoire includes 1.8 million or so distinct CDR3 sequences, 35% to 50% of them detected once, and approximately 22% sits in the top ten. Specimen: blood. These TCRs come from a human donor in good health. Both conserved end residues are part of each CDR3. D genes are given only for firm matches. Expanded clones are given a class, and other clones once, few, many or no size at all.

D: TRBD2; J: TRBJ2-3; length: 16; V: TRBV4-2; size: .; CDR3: CASSQETSGAVYTQYF; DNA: TGTGCCAGCAGCCAGGAAACTAGCGGGGCCGTGTATACGCAGTATTTT
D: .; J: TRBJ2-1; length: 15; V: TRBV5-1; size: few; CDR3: CASSPEGEAYNEQFF; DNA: TGCGCCAGCAGCCCCGAGGGGGAGGCTTACAATGAGCAGTTCTTC
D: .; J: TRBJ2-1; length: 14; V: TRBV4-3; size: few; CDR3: CASGPGVTYNEQFF; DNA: TGCGCCAGCGGCCCCGGGGTTACCTACAATGAGCAGTTCTTC
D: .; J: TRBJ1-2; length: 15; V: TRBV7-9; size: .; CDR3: CASSLAEDGEYGYTF; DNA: TGTGCCAGCAGCTTAGCAGAGGACGGGGAGTATGGCTACACCTTC
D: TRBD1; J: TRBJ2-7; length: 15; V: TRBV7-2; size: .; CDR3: CASSLGQGTMYEQYF; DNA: TGTGCCAGCAGCTTAGGACAGGGGACAATGTACGAGCAGTACTTC
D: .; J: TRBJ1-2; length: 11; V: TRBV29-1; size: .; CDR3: CSVEARVDYTF; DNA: TGCAGCGTTGAAGCCCGGGTGGACTACACCTTC
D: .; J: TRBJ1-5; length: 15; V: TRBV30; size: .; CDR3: CAWARKGNSNQPQHF; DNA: TGTGCCTGGGCCAGAAAAGGGAATAGCAATCAGCCCCAGCATTTT
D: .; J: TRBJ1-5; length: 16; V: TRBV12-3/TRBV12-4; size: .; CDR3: CASSLDSGVKDQPQHF; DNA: TGTGCCAGCAGTTTAGATTCCGGGGTTAAGGATCAGCCCCAGCATTTT
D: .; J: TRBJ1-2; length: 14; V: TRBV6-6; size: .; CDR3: CASSYLDWNYGYTF; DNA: TGTGCCAGCAGTTACCTGGACTGGAACTATGGCTACACCTTC
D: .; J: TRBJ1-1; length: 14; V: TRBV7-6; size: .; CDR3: CASSLDRAMTEAFF; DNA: TGTGCCAGCAGCTTAGACAGGGCGATGACTGAAGCTTTCTTT
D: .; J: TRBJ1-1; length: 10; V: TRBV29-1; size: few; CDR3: CSVRVEEAFF; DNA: TGCAGCGTAAGGGTGGAAGAAGCTTTCTTT
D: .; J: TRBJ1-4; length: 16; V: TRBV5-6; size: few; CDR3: CASSSPTAGTDEKLFF; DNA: TGTGCCAGCAGCTCCCCCACGGCCGGGACGGATGAAAAACTGTTTTTT
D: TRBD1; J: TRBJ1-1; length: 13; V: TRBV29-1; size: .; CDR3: CSAMGQGYTEAFF; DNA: TGCAGCGCTATGGGACAGGGGTACACTGAAGCTTTCTTT
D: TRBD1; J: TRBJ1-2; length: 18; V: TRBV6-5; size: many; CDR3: CASSSPGTGGRSGYGYTF; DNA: TGTGCCAGCAGTTCTCCCGGGACAGGGGGCCGGTCCGGTTATGGCTACACCTTC
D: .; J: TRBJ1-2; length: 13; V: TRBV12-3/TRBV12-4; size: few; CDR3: CASSFQEGDTYTF; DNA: TGTGCCAGCAGTTTTCAGGAGGGGGACACCTACACCTTC
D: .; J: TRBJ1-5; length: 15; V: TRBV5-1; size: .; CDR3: CASSLNGGSNQPQHF; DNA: TGCGCCAGCAGCTTGAATGGGGGTAGCAATCAGCCCCAGCATTTT
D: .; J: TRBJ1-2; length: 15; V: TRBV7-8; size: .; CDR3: CASSLGRVSTYGYTF; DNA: TGTGCCAGCAGCTTAGGCAGGGTTTCCACCTATGGCTACACCTTC
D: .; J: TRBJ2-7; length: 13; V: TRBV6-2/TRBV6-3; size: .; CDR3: CASSRESYHEQYF; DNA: TGTGCCAGCAGCCGGGAGTCCTACCACGAGCAGTACTTC
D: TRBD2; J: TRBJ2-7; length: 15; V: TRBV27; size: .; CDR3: CASSLGASGSYEQYF; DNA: TGTGCCAGCAGTTTAGGTGCTAGCGGGTCCTACGAGCAGTACTTC
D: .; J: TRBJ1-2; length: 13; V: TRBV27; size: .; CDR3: CASSFALNYGYTF; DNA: TGTGCCAGCAGTTTCGCACTAAACTATGGCTACACCTTC
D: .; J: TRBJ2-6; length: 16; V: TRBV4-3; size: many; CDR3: CASSQEGNSGANVLTF; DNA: TGCGCCAGCAGCCAAGAAGGCAACTCTGGGGCCAACGTCCTGACTTTC
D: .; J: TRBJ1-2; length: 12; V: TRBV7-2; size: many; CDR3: CASSFNSYGYTF; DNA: TGTGCCAGCAGCTTTAACAGCTATGGCTACACCTTC
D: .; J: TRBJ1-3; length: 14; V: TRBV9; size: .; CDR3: CASSVGGSRNTIYF; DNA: TGTGCCAGCAGCGTAGGTGGCAGTCGGAACACCATATATTTT